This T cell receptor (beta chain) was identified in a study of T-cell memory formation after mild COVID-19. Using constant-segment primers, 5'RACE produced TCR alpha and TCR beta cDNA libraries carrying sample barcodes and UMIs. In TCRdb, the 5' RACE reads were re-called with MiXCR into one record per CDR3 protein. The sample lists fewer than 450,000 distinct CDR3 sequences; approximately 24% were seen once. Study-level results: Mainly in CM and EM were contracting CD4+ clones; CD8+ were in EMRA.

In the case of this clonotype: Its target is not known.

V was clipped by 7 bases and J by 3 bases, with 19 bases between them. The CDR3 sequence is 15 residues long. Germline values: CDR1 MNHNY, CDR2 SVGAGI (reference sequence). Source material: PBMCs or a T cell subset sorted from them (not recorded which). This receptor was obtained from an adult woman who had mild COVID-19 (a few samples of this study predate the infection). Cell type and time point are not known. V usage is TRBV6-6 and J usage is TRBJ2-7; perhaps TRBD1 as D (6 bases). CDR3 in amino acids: CASTTDSRGIYEQYF. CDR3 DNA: TGTGCCAGCACTACGGACAGCCGGGGAATCTACGAGCAGTACTTC.